The 26 T cell receptor beta chains reported below all come from one sample, sequenced in a study of CD8 T cells in Susac syndrome. RNA totalling roughly 0.45 to 1 ug underwent reverse transcription with random hexamers. A single record per CDR3 protein comes from TCRdb applying MiXCR to the immunoSEQ multiplex PCR reads. The top ten hold around 0.15% of the sample, which has 200,000 or so distinct CDR3 sequences, 92% seen once. The specimen was CD8+ T cells from PBMCs. The source of these receptors is a human donor with multiple sclerosis.

The chain recombines TRBV25-1 with TRBJ2-3, with D possibly TRBD1 on 6 matching bases. Germline CDR1 reads MGHDK; CDR2 reads SYGVNS. V was trimmed by 8 bases and J by 3 bases, leaving 18 bases between them. The CDR3 is made up of 15 amino acids. DNA of the CDR3: TGTGCCAGCGGTCTCATGGGGGCAAGGACAGATACGCAGTATTTT. The encoded protein is CASGLMGARTDTQYF. Full variable domain (outside the CDR3, taken from reference TRBV25-1 and TRBJ2-3): EADIYQTPRYLVIGTGKKITLECSQTMGHDKMYWYQQDPGMELHLIHYSYGVNSTEKGDLSSESTVSRIRTEHFPLTLESARPSHTSQYLCASGLMGARTDTQYFGPGTRLTVL.

This CDR3 is CASSQGIRGPTEAFF. The CDR3 bases are TGTGCCAGCAGCCAAGGGATCAGGGGGCCCACTGAAGCTTTCTTT. V and J are TRBV4-2 and TRBJ1-1; 8 bases map to TRBD1. CDR1 is LGHNA, CDR2 YNFKEQ, per germline. The ends lost 1 base at V and 4 bases at J; junction bases unmatched: 5. The CDR3 consists of 15 residues.

V usage is TRBV6-5 and J usage is TRBJ2-5, with 11 positions matching TRBD1. Germline V gene data show CDR1 as MNHEY and CDR2 as SVGAGI. Unmatched junction bases numbered 1, after V lost 4 bases and J lost 3 bases. The CDR3 is made up of 14 amino acids. In DNA, the CDR3 is TGTGCCAGCAGTTGGACAGGGGGCAAAGAGACCCAGTACTTC. Residues: CASSWTGGKETQYF.

The chain is built from TRBV4-1 and TRBJ1-5; D is uncertain. CDR1 is MGHRA, CDR2 YSYEKL, per germline. The CDR3 sequence is 15 residues long. V gave up 1 base and J gave up 4 bases, with 11 bases separating them. The CDR3 sequence: CASSQGGWSNQPQHF. The CDR3 bases are TGCGCCAGCAGCCAAGGCGGGTGGTCGAATCAGCCCCAGCATTTT.

This clonotype is a singleton in its sample. The chain carries TRBV19 and TRBJ1-1; maybe TRBD1 (5 bases). The CDR3 contains 15 residues. Trimming cost V 0 bases and J 3 bases, with 11 bases left between them. The germline gives CDR1 LNHDA, CDR2 SQIVND (reference sequence). The CDR3 loop reads CASSIDRQGDTEAFF. The CDR3 nucleotides are TGTGCCAGTAGTATAGATCGGCAGGGCGACACTGAAGCTTTCTTT.

The gene calls are TRBV19 and TRBJ1-5; possible D gene TRBD1, 6 bases. The CDR3 is made up of 13 amino acids. V was cut by 10 bases and J by 4 bases, with 14 bases left in between. CDR1 is LNHDA and CDR2 is SQIVND in the germline V gene (reference sequence). DNA for the CDR3: TGTGCCACTTGGGGGGCGGTTAATCAGCCCCAGCATTTT. As protein: CATWGAVNQPQHF.

This clonotype has only a few counts. V is TRBV30 and J is TRBJ2-1; D tentatively reads TRBD1 or TRBD2 (6 bases each). This CDR3 is built from 15 residues. From germline, CDR1 is GTSNPN and CDR2 SVGIG (reference sequence). Trimming pared 1 base from V and 4 bases from J, leaving 14 bases between. This CDR3 is CAWSAGGHPYNEQFF. CDR3 sequence (DNA): TGTGCCTGGAGTGCCGGGGGCCATCCATACAATGAGCAGTTCTTC.

The chain carries TRBV5-1 and TRBJ1-5; D is uncertain. Germline V CDR1 and CDR2: SGHRS, YFSETQ. Trimming took 0 bases from V and 5 from J, leaving 6 bases between them. The CDR3 runs to 13 residues. CDR3 sequence: CASSLGPDQPQHF. The CDR3 coding sequence is TGCGCCAGCAGCTTGGGCCCCGATCAGCCCCAGCATTTT. Based on the CDR3 plus reference TRBV5-1 and TRBJ1-5, the full variable domain is KAGVTQTPRYLIKTRGQQVTLSCSPISGHRSVSWYQQTPGQGLQFLFEYFSETQRNKGNFPGRFSGRQFSNSRSEMNVSTLELGDSALYLCASSLGPDQPQHFGDGTRLSIL.

This chain connects TRBV5-4 to TRBJ1-1; D might be TRBD1 (5 bases). V dropped 0 bases and J dropped 4 bases, with 22 bases sitting between them. The CDR3 has 18 residues. Germline lookup yields CDR1 SGHNT and CDR2 YYREEE (reference sequence). The CDR3 nucleotides read TGTGCCAGCAGCTTGGTGGAGGGACGGTACCAACTCCCCACTGAAGCTTTCTTT. This sequence encodes CASSLVEGRYQLPTEAFF.

The rearrangement uses TRBV6-5 and TRBJ1-2; TRBD1 might be the D (5 bases). The V gene's germline CDR1 is MNHEY and CDR2 SVGAGI. This CDR3 is 15 amino acids long. V lost 2 bases, J lost 4 bases, and 14 bases lay in between. The CDR3 loop is CASSYDEGQAYGYTF. The CDR3 coding sequence is TGTGCCAGCAGTTACGATGAGGGGCAGGCCTATGGCTACACCTTC.

This clonotype has a handful of counts. The rearrangement uses TRBV18 and TRBJ2-1, with 8 nucleotides matching TRBD1. Germline V gene lookup returns CDR1 KGHSH and CDR2 LQKENI. Losses at the gene ends were 0 bases for V and 2 bases for J; bases not matched to a gene: 0. This CDR3 has 15 residues. The chain's CDR3 is CASSPPDRAYNEQFF. Here the CDR3 DNA reads TGTGCCAGCTCACCACCGGACAGGGCCTACAATGAGCAGTTCTTC.

This clonotype occurred a few times. The V gene is TRBV7-9, the J gene TRBJ1-5; D gene ambiguous. The CDR3 covers 12 residues. CDR1 SEHNR and CDR2 FQNEAQ come from the germline V gene (reference sequence). Deletions cut 5 bases from V and 5 bases from J, with 7 bases between. The CDR3 region has the DNA TGTGCCAGCAGCCCCGGGGATCAGCCCCAGCATTTT. This gives the protein CASSPGDQPQHF.

This rearrangement joins TRBV6-5 to TRBJ2-7, with D maybe TRBD2 (5 bases). Germline values: CDR1 MNHEY, CDR2 SVGAGI. The CDR3 has 15 residues. V gave up 0 bases and J gave up 0 bases, with 9 bases separating them. The CDR3 DNA sequence: TGTGCCAGCAGTTACTCTGAGCGGAGCTCCTACGAGCAGTACTTC. Translated: CASSYSERSSYEQYF.

This clonotype was counted a single time. The gene calls are TRBV7-8 and TRBJ1-2; the D gene is possibly TRBD1 (5 bases). Germline CDR1 reads SGHVS; CDR2 reads FQNEAQ. The CDR3 sequence is 14 residues long. V was cut by 5 bases and J by 0 bases, with 10 bases left in between. CDR3 amino acids: CASSLLTANYGYTF. The CDR3 bases are TGTGCCAGCAGCCTGTTGACAGCTAACTATGGCTACACCTTC.

This chain uses TRBV19 with TRBJ2-7; the match to TRBD2 covers 7 bases. In germline, CDR1 is LNHDA, CDR2 SQIVND (reference sequence). V gave up 0 bases and J gave up 7 bases; unmatched junction bases: 9. The CDR3 loop spans 15 amino acids. The CDR3 spells CASSIDLAGREEQYF. CDR3 DNA sequence: TGTGCCAGTAGTATAGACCTGGCCGGGCGGGAGGAGCAGTACTTC.

The genes are TRBV29-1 and TRBJ2-1; a weak D match, TRBD2 (5 bases). V lost 8 bases and J 10 bases, leaving 18 bases between the germline ends. The CDR3 runs to 12 residues. In germline, CDR1 is SQVTM, CDR2 ANQGSEA. In nucleotides, the CDR3 is TGCAGCCCCAAGGAGGTAAACGGCGAGCAGTTCTTC. This translates into CSPKEVNGEQFF.

V usage is TRBV7-8 and J usage is TRBJ1-5; D not resolved. Germline CDR1 reads SGHVS; CDR2 reads FQNEAQ. With 5 bases removed from V and 0 bases from J, the gap between germline ends came to 11 bases. This CDR3 contains 15 residues. The CDR3 coding sequence is TGTGCCAGCAGCCCTCCGTGGGGTAGCAATCAGCCCCAGCATTTT. Encoded protein: CASSPPWGSNQPQHF.

The gene calls are TRBV19 and TRBJ2-7, with D uncertain. This CDR3 is 15 amino acids long. Germline assignment: CDR1 LNHDA and CDR2 SQIVND (reference sequence). V lost 1 base and J 0 bases, leaving 10 bases between the germline ends. In DNA, the CDR3 is TGTGCCAGTAGTATAGCCCCGTGGGGCTCCTACGAGCAGTACTTC. Translated: CASSIAPWGSYEQYF.

The chain links TRBV25-1 to TRBJ1-1, with D unresolved. Trimming stripped 7 bases from V and 11 bases from J, with 14 bases between. The CDR3 totals 11 residues. Germline V gene sequence: CDR1 MGHDK, CDR2 SYGVNS. CDR3: CASITGVMAFF. The CDR3 region has the DNA TGTGCCAGCATAACCGGTGTCATGGCTTTCTTT.

The chain uses TRBV4-3 and TRBJ2-1; D uncertain. Germline assignment: CDR1 LGHNA and CDR2 YSLEER. This CDR3 is built from 16 residues. Deletions cut 6 bases from V and 0 bases from J, with 15 bases between. CDR3 DNA sequence: TGCGCCAGCAGTCTTTACCGCAGCAGCTCCTACAATGAGCAGTTCTTC. Amino acid sequence: CASSLYRSSSYNEQFF.

The chain carries TRBV3-1 and TRBJ2-6, with D maybe TRBD1 (5 bases). Per the germline V gene, CDR1 is LGHDT and CDR2 is YNNKEL (reference sequence). Trimming stripped 3 bases from V and 1 base from J, with 10 bases between. The CDR3 is 16 residues long. The CDR3 DNA is TGTGCCAGCAGCCAGTTCAGGGCGTCTGGGGCCAACGTCCTGACTTTC. As protein: CASSQFRASGANVLTF.

The V and J genes are TRBV24-1 and TRBJ2-2, with D perhaps matching TRBD1 (5 bases). Trimming shortened V by 6 bases and J by 9 bases, and 13 bases separated the two germline ends. In germline, CDR1 is KGHDR, CDR2 SFDVKD. The CDR3 length is 13 residues. This CDR3 reads CATSRGLSRELFF. CDR3 bases: TGTGCCACCAGTAGGGGTCTCTCAAGGGAGCTGTTTTTT.

This chain's CDR3 is CSVVGGLAGARTQYF. In DNA, the CDR3 is TGCAGCGTTGTAGGGGGACTAGCGGGAGCGAGAACGCAGTATTTT. V gene TRBV29-1 combines with J gene TRBJ2-3, with 14 bases identical to TRBD2. CDR3 length: 15 residues. V lost 4 bases to trimming and J lost 9 bases; unmatched junction nucleotides: 9. Germline V gene lookup returns CDR1 SQVTM and CDR2 ANQGSEA.

The chain carries TRBV19 and TRBJ2-2; tentative D call: TRBD1 (6 bases). V lost 10 bases to trimming and J lost 2 bases, with 20 bases between them. There are 16 residues in the CDR3. From germline, CDR1 is LNHDA and CDR2 SQIVND (reference sequence). This CDR3 reads CATDRLQGSNTGELFF. The CDR3 DNA reads TGTGCCACCGATAGACTACAGGGCTCTAACACCGGGGAGCTGTTTTTT.

V usage is TRBV29-1 and J usage is TRBJ2-3; D is unclear. The CDR3 is 12 amino acids. Trimming removed 4 bases at V and 4 bases at J, with 9 bases between. Germline V gives CDR1 SQVTM, CDR2 ANQGSEA. The CDR3 here is CSVVLESDTQYF. CDR3 DNA: TGCAGCGTTGTGCTAGAGTCAGATACGCAGTATTTT.

The CDR3 coding sequence is TGCAGCGCTACCCAAAACGGGGAGCTGTTTTTT. Its translation is CSATQNGELFF. The V and J genes are TRBV29-1 and TRBJ2-2; D gene ambiguous. Per the germline V gene, CDR1 is SQVTM and CDR2 is ANQGSEA. V was cut by 7 bases and J by 7 bases, with 10 bases left in between. The length of the CDR3 is 11 residues.